This is a list of T cell receptor beta chains from one sample in a study of patients and donors after allogeneic stem cell transplantation. TCRdb called the RT-PCR reads again in MiXCR, with one record for every CDR3 protein. The data contain 900,000 to 1,000,000 distinct CDR3 sequences, approximately 19% of them singletons. Source material: blood, either unsorted or a sorted T cell fraction (not recorded which). The source is a human donor who was either an allogeneic HSCT recipient or a stem cell or donor lymphocyte infusion donor (not recorded which). It is not recorded whose cells these are; they may come from a transplant donor. Each CDR3 is given with its conserved first and last residue. Fields, in order: J gene, V gene, D gene, clone size, CDR3 protein, CDR3 DNA. D genes are given only for firm matches. A clone size is listed for some rows: how often the clone was seen (once, few, many), or a class if it is expanded.

TRBJ1-5 TRBV12-3/TRBV12-4 - many CASSSGIQPQHF TGTGCCAGCAGTTCAGGGATCCAGCCCCAGCATTTT
TRBJ2-3 TRBV18 TRBD1 few CASSRQQGPPFSGAQYF TGTGCCAGCTCACGGCAACAGGGGCCCCCTTTTTCTGGAGCGCAGTATTTT
TRBJ2-6 TRBV12-3/TRBV12-4 TRBD1 few CASRSGQVVSGANVLTF TGTGCCAGCAGATCGGGACAGGTTGTCTCTGGGGCCAACGTCCTGACTTTC
TRBJ2-2 TRBV12-3/TRBV12-4 TRBD2 many CASSFVRLAGGPGELFF TGTGCCAGCAGTTTCGTCAGACTAGCGGGGGGGCCCGGGGAGCTGTTTTTT
TRBJ2-2 TRBV11-3 - few CASSHGGLDTGELFF TGTGCCAGCAGCCATGGGGGGCTTGACACCGGGGAGCTGTTTTTT
TRBJ1-1 TRBV29-1 - - CSVSPTGNTEAFF TGCAGCGTTTCCCCGACAGGGAACACTGAAGCTTTCTTT
TRBJ2-1 TRBV29-1 TRBD2 few CSVGLAGVHEQFF TGCAGCGTTGGACTAGCGGGAGTTCATGAGCAGTTCTTC
TRBJ2-2 TRBV6-5 - - CASSYSSFPNTGELFF TGTGCCAGCAGTTACTCCAGTTTCCCGAACACCGGGGAGCTGTTTTTT
TRBJ2-6 TRBV9 TRBD1 - CASVGDRETLTF TGTGCCAGCGTAGGGGACAGGGAGACACTGACTTTC
TRBJ1-1 TRBV29-1 - - CSVNRQIRGAFF TGCAGCGTAAACCGACAGATCCGGGGAGCTTTCTTT
TRBJ1-2 TRBV6-5 - few CASSYGLGSYGYTF TGTGCCAGCAGTTACGGCTTAGGCAGCTATGGCTACACCTTC
TRBJ1-1 TRBV15 - - CATSRDLVGGTEAFF TGTGCCACCAGCAGAGATTTAGTGGGGGGCACTGAAGCTTTCTTT
TRBJ1-1 TRBV27 - few CASSFGASTEAFF TGTGCCAGCAGTTTTGGGGCGAGCACTGAAGCTTTCTTT
TRBJ1-5 TRBV2 TRBD1 few CASSATGVGNQPQHF TGTGCCAGCAGCGCGACAGGGGTGGGCAATCAGCCCCAGCATTTT
TRBJ2-3 TRBV7-3 - few CASSSRGPADTQYF TGTGCCAGCAGCTCCCGGGGGCCAGCAGATACGCAGTATTTT
TRBJ2-2 TRBV6-1 - few CASSESLGVGTGELFF TGTGCCAGCAGTGAATCCCTAGGGGTGGGCACCGGGGAGCTGTTTTTT
TRBJ2-5 TRBV29-1 - - CSVGQGGRHGETQYF TGCAGCGTAGGGCAGGGGGGCCGGCATGGGGAGACCCAGTACTTC
TRBJ2-1 TRBV2 TRBD1 - CASRGQGDNEQFF TGTGCCAGCAGGGGACAGGGGGACAATGAGCAGTTCTTC
TRBJ1-1 TRBV30 - few CAWSVFDRKNTEAFF TGTGCCTGGAGTGTTTTTGATAGGAAGAACACTGAAGCTTTCTTT
TRBJ2-7 TRBV20-1 TRBD2 - CSARDASGKIYEQYF TGCAGTGCTAGAGATGCAAGCGGGAAGATCTACGAGCAGTACTTC
TRBJ2-1 TRBV7-2 - - CASSRAWGESSYNEQFF TGTGCCAGCAGCCGAGCCTGGGGTGAGAGCTCCTACAATGAGCAGTTCTTC
TRBJ2-3 TRBV13 TRBD2 - CASRLASTDTQYF TGTGCCAGTAGACTAGCGTCAACAGATACGCAGTATTTT
TRBJ1-2 TRBV30 TRBD1 - CAWSRDRGNYGYTF TGTGCCTGGAGTCGGGACAGGGGAAACTATGGCTACACCTTC
TRBJ1-1 TRBV12-3/TRBV12-4 - - CASSLSQGQAFF TGTGCCAGCAGTTTAAGTCAGGGGCAAGCTTTCTTT